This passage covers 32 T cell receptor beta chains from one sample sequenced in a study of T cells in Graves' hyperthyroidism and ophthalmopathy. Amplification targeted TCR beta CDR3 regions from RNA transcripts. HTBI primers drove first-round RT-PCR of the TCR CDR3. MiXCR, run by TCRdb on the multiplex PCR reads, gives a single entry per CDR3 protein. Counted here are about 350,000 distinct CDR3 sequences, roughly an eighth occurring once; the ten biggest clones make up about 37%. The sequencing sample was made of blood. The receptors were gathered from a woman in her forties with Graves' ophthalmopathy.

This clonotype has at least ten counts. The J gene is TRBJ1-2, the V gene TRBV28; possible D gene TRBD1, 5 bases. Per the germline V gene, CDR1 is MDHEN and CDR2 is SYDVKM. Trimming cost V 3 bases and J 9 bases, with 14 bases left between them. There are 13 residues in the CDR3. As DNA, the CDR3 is TGTGCCAGCAGTTTTAGCCGGGGACTGAGCTACACCTTC. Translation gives CASSFSRGLSYTF.

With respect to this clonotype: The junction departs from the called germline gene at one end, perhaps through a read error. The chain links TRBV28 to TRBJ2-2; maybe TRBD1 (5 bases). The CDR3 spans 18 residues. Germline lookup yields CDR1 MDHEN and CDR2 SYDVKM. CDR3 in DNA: TGTGCCAGCAGTTTCATCCGCATAGACAGAGCGAACACCCGGGAGCTGTTTTTT. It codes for CASSFIRIDRANTRELFF.

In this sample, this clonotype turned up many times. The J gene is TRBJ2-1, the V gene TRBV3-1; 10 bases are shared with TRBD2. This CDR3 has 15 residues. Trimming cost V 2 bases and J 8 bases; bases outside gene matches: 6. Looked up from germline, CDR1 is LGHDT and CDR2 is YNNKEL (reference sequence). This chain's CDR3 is CASSQSLAGVDEQFF. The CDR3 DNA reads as TGTGCCAGCAGCCAAAGCCTAGCGGGAGTGGATGAGCAGTTCTTC.

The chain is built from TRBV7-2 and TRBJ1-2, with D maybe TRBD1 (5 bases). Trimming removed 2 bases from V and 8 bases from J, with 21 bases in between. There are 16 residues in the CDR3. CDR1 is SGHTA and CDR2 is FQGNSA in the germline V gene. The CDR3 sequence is CASSLTPSPGRGGYTF. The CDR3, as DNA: TGTGCCAGCAGCTTAACCCCCTCCCCAGGGCGAGGAGGCTACACCTTC.

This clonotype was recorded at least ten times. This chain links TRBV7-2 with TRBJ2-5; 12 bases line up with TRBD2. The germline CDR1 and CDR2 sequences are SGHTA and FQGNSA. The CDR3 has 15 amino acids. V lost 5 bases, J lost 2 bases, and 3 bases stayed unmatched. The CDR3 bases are TGTGCCAGCAGCCAGCTAGCGGGGGGGCAAGAGACCCAGTACTTC. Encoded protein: CASSQLAGGQETQYF. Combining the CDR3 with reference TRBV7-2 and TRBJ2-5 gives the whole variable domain GAGVSQSPSNKVTEKGKDVELRCDPISGHTALYWYRQSLGQGLEFLIYFQGNSAPDKSGLPSDRFSAERTGGSVSTLTIQRTQQEDSAVYLCASSQLAGGQETQYFGPGTRLLVL.

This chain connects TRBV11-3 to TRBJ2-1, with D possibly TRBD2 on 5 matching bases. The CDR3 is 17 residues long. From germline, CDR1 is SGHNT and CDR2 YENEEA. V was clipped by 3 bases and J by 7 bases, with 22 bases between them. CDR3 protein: CASSFRSDSLLGNEQFF. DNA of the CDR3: TGTGCCAGCAGCTTCAGATCGGACTCCCTCCTCGGGAATGAGCAGTTCTTC. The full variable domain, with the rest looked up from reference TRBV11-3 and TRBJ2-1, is EAGVVQSPRYKIIEKKQPVAFWCNPISGHNTLYWYLQNLGQGPELLIRYENEEAVDDSQLPKDRFSAERLKGVDSTLKIQPAELGDSAVYLCASSFRSDSLLGNEQFFGPGTRLTVL.

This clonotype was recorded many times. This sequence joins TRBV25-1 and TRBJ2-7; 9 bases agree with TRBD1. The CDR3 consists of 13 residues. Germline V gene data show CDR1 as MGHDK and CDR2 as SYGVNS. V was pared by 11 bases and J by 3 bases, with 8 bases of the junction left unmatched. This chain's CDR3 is CAPGGQGIYEQYF. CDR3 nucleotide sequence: TGTGCCCCCGGAGGACAGGGGATCTACGAGCAGTACTTC.

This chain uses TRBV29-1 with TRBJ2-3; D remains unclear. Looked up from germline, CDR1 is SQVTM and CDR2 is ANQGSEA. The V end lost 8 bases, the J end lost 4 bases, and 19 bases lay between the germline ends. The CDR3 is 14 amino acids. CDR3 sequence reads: CSTREAPGADTQYF. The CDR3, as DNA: TGCAGCACCCGAGAGGCCCCGGGCGCAGATACGCAGTATTTT.

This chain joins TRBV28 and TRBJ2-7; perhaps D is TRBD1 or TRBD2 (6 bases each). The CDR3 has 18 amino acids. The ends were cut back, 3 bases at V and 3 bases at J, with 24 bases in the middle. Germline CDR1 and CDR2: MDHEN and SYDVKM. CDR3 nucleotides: TGTGCCAGCAGTTTTCGGGACAAGACTAGAGGGTCGGGCTACGAGCAGTACTTC. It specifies CASSFRDKTRGSGYEQYF.

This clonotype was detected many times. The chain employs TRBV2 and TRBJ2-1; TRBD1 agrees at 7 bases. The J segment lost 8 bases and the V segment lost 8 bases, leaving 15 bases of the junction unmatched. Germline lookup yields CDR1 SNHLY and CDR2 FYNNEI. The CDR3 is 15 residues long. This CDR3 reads CASGHRDRVQYEQFF. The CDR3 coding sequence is TGTGCCAGCGGCCACCGGGACAGAGTACAGTATGAGCAGTTCTTC.

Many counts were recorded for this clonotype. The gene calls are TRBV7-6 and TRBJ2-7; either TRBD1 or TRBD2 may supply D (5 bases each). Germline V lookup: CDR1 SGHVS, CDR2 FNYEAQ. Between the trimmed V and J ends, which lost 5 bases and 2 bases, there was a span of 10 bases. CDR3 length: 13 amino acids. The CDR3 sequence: CASSAGTTYEQYF. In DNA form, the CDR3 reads TGTGCCAGCAGCGCAGGGACCACCTACGAGCAGTACTTC.

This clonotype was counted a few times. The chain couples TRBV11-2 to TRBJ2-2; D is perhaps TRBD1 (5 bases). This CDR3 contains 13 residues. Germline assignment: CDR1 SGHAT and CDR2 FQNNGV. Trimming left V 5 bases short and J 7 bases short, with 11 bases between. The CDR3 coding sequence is TGTGCCAGCAGCCCCTCCAGGGACGGGGAGCTGTTTTTT. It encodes CASSPSRDGELFF.

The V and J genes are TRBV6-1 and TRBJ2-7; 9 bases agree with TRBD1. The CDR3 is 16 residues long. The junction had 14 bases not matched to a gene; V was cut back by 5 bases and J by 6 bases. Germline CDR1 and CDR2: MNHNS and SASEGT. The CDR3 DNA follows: TGTGCCAGCAGTCCCCGGGTGGGGACAGGGTCGGGCGAGCAGTACTTC. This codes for CASSPRVGTGSGEQYF.

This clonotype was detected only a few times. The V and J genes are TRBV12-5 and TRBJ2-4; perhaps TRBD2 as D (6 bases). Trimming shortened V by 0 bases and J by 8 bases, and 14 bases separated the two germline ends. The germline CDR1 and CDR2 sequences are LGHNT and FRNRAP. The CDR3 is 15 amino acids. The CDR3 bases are TGTGCTAGTGGTTTGGTCGGGACTGGATTAGACATTCAGTACTTC. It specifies CASGLVGTGLDIQYF.

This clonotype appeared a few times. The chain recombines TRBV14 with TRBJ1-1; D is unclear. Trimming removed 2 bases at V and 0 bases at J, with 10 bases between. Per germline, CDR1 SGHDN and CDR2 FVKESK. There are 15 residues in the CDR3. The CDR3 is CASSQRVHLNTEAFF. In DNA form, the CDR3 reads TGTGCCAGCAGCCAAAGGGTTCACTTGAACACTGAAGCTTTCTTT. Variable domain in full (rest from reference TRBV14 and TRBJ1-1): EAGVTQFPSHSVIEKGQTVTLRCDPISGHDNLYWYRRVMGKEIKFLLHFVKESKQDESGMPNNRFLAERTGGTYSTLKVQPAELEDSGVYFCASSQRVHLNTEAFFGQGTRLTVV.

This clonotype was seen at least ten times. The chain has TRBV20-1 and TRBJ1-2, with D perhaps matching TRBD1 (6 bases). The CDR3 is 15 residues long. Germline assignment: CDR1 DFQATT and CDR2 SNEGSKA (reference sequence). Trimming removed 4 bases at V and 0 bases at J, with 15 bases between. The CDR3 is CSANTRQVANYGYTF. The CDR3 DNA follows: TGCAGTGCTAATACTCGACAGGTAGCTAACTATGGCTACACCTTC.

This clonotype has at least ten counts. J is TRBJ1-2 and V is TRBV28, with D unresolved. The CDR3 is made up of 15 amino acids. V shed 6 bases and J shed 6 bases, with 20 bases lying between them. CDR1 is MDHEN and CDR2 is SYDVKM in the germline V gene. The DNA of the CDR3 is TGTGCCAGCAGGCTCCCTGTGCGGGGTGTGGATGGCTACACCTTC. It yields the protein CASRLPVRGVDGYTF.

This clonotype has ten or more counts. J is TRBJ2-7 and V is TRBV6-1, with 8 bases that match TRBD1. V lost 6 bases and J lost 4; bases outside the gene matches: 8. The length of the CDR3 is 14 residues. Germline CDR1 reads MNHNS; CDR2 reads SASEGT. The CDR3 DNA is TGTGCCAGCAGATCAGGGGGCAATCAGTACGAGCAGTACTTC. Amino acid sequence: CASRSGGNQYEQYF.

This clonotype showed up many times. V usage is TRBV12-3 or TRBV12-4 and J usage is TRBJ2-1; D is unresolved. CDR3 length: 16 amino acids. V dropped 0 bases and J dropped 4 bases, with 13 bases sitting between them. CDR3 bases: TGTGCCAGCAGTTTAGCTACGGTGGTAGCTTACAATGAGCAGTTCTTC. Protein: CASSLATVVAYNEQFF.

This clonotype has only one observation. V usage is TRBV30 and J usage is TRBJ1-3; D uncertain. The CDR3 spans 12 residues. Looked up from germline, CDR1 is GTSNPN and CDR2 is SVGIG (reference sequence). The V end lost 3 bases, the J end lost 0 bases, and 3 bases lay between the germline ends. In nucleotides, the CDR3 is TGTGCCTGGAGGGTCTCTGGAAACACCATATATTTT. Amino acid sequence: CAWRVSGNTIYF.

CDR3 region: CASSQGGGTGGLIGELFF. The CDR3 nucleotides are TGTGCCAGCAGCCAAGGAGGCGGGACAGGGGGCCTGATCGGGGAGCTGTTTTTT. The V call is TRBV4-2, the J call TRBJ2-2, with 12 bases fitting TRBD1. Germline lookup yields CDR1 LGHNA and CDR2 YNFKEQ. The CDR3 runs 18 residues. V was clipped by 1 base and J by 7 bases; unmatched bases: 10.

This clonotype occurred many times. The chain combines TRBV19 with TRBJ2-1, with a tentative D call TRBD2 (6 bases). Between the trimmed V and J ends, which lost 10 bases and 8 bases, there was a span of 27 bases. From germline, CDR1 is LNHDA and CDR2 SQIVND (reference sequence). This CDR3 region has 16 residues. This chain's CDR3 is CATRPLLASGVYEQFF. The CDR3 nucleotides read TGTGCCACCCGACCCTTACTAGCCTCGGGTGTGTATGAGCAGTTCTTC.

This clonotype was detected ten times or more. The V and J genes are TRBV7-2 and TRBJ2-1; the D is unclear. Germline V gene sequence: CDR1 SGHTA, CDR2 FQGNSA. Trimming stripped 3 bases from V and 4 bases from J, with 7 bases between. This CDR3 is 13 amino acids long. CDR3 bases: TGTGCCAGCAGCTTGGATCGGTACAATGAGCAGTTCTTC. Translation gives CASSLDRYNEQFF.

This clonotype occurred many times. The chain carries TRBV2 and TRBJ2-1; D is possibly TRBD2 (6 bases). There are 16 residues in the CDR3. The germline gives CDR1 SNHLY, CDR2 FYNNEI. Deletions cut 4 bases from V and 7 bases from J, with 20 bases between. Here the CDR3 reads CASSAYGSLGENEQFF. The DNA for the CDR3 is TGTGCCAGCAGTGCCTACGGGAGTCTTGGAGAGAATGAGCAGTTCTTC.

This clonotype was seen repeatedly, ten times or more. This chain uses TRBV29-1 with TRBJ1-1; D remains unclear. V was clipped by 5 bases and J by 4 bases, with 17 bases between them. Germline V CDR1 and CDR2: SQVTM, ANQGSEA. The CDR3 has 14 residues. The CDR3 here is CSVRLHPWGTEAFF. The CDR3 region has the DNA TGCAGCGTTCGCCTTCATCCCTGGGGCACTGAAGCTTTCTTT.

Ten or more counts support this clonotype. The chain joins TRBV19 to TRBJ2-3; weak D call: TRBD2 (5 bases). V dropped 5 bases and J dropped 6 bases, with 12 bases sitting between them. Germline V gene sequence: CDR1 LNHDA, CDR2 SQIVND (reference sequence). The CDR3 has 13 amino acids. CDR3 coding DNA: TGTGCCAGTAGTTGGGCTAGCTCTGATACGCAGTATTTT. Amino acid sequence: CASSWASSDTQYF.

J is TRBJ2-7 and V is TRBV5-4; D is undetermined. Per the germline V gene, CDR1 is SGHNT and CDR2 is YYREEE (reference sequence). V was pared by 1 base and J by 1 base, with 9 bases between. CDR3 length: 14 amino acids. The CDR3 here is CASSLNAASYEQYF. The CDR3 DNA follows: TGTGCCAGCAGCTTGAATGCGGCTTCCTACGAGCAGTACTTC.

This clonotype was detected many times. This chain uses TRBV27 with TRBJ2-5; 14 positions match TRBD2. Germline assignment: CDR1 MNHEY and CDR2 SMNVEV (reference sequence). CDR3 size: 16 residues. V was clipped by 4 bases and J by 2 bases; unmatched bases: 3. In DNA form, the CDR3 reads TGTGCCAGCAGTTCCCGGACTAGCGGGGGGCAAGAGACCCAGTACTTC. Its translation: CASSSRTSGGQETQYF.

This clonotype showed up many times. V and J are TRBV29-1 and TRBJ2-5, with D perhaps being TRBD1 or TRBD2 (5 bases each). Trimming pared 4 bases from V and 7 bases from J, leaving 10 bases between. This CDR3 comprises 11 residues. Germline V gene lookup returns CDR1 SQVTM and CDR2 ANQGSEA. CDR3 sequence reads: CSVGLGGTQYF. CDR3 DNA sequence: TGCAGCGTTGGTCTTGGGGGGACCCAGTACTTC. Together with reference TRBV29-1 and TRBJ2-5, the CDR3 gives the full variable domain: SAVISQKPSRDICQRGTSLTIQCQVDSQVTMMFWYRQQPGQSLTLIATANQGSEATYESGFVIDKFPISRPNLTFSTLTVSNMSPEDSSIYLCSVGLGGTQYFGPGTRLLVL.

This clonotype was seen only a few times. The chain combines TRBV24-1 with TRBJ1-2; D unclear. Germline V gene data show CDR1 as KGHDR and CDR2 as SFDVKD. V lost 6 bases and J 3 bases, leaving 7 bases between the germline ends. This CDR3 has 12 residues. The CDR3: CATSYGDYGYTF. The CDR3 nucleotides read TGTGCCACCAGTTACGGTGACTATGGCTACACCTTC.

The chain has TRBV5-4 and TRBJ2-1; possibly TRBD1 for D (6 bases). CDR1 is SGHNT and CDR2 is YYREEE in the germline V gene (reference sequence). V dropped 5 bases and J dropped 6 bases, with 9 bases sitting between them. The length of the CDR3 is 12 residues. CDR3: CASRPDSNEQFF. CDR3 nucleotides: TGTGCCAGCAGACCGGACAGCAATGAGCAGTTCTTC.

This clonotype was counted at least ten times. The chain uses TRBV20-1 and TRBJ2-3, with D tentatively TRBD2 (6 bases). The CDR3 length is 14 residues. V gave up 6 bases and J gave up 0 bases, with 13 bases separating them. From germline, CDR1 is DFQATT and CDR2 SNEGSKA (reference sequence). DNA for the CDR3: TGCAGTGCCCACCGGAGGGACAGCACAGATACGCAGTATTTT. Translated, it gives CSAHRRDSTDTQYF.